Below are 17 T cell receptor beta chains sequenced from a single sample in a study of molecular identifiers for immune sequencing clone quantification. TCRdb ran MiXCR on the PCR reads and lists one entry per CDR3 protein. The sample contains over 70,000 distinct CDR3 sequences, 20% to 30% of which appear only once. The material sequenced was naive CD8+ T cells from blood, with Jurkat cell RNA spiked in. Subset denoted: FACS-sorted CD8+CD4-CCR7+CD45RA+ naive T cells. All receptors come from a human donor in good health. Some libraries in this study had Jurkat cell RNA spiked in.

Note on this clonotype: It is likely a read error, because the conserved phenylalanine at the end of the CDR3 is missing. The CDR3 is CASSQDYVGIPNEKLFL. The CDR3 DNA reads as TGTGCCAGCAGCCAAGATTATGTCGGGATACCTAATGAAAAACTGTTTCTT. The rearrangement links TRBV4-2 to TRBJ1-4, with D uncertain. Trimming shortened V by 0 bases and J by 3 bases, and 14 bases separated the two germline ends. CDR1 and CDR2 from the germline V gene are LGHNA and YNFKEQ. The CDR3 contains 17 residues.

A note on this clonotype: One end of the junction does not line up with germline, which may come from a read error. J is TRBJ2-3 and V is TRBV5-1; D is ambiguous. Germline CDR1 reads SGHRS; CDR2 reads YFSETQ. This CDR3 region has 15 residues. As DNA, the CDR3 is TGCGCCAGCGCCCCCTGGCCTGATAGCCCAGATCCGCAGTATTTT. Residues: CASAPWPDSPDPQYF. Supplemented by reference TRBV5-1 and TRBJ2-3, the full variable domain reads KAGVTQTPRYLIKTRGQQVTLSCSPISGHRSVSWYQQTPGQGLQFLFEYFSETQRNKGNFPGRFSGRQFSNSRSEMNVSTLELGDSALYLCASAPWPDSPDPQYFGPGTRLTVL.

The chain links TRBV5-6 to TRBJ1-1, with 9 bases matching TRBD1. V lost 3 bases, J lost 0 bases, and 6 bases stayed unmatched. The V gene's germline CDR1 is SGHDT and CDR2 YYEEEE. This CDR3 region has 16 residues. The CDR3, as DNA: TGTGCCAGCAGCTGGGGGGACAGGGAGTTGAACACTGAAGCTTTCTTT. Its protein is CASSWGDRELNTEAFF.

This chain links TRBV12-3 or TRBV12-4 with TRBJ2-2; 9 bases agree with TRBD1. This CDR3 has 15 amino acids. With V trimmed by 7 bases and J by 3 bases, 6 bases remained unmatched. CDR3 loop: CASTRDRDYTGELFF. The CDR3 nucleotides read TGTGCCAGCACCCGGGACAGGGATTACACCGGGGAGCTGTTTTTT.

Only a few counts were recorded for this clonotype. The chain joins TRBV2 to TRBJ1-5; D might be TRBD1 (5 bases). V was shortened by 3 bases and J by 6 bases, with 6 bases between the two germline ends. This CDR3 region has 12 residues. CDR1 is SNHLY, CDR2 FYNNEI, per germline. CDR3 loop: CASSDQGQPQHF. The CDR3 bases are TGTGCCAGCAGTGATCAGGGTCAGCCCCAGCATTTT.

The chain couples TRBV28 to TRBJ2-1; D is possibly TRBD1 (6 bases). The CDR3 runs 13 residues. Trimming removed 11 bases from V and 4 bases from J, with 15 bases in between. CDR1 is MDHEN and CDR2 is SYDVKM in the germline V gene. The CDR3 bases are TGTGCCGGCACCACGACAGGTTACAATGAGCAGTTCTTC. It translates to CAGTTTGYNEQFF.

This clonotype was seen many times. The rearrangement joins TRBV6-2 or TRBV6-3 to TRBJ2-7; the D gene could be TRBD1 or TRBD2 (5 bases each). With 6 bases removed from V and 2 bases from J, the gap between germline ends came to 11 bases. The germline CDR1 and CDR2 sequences are MNHEY and SVGEGT. The CDR3 runs 13 residues. The CDR3 reads CASSYGATYEQYF. CDR3 in DNA: TGTGCCAGCAGCTACGGGGCCACCTACGAGCAGTACTTC.

This clonotype was detected many times. This chain joins TRBV20-1 and TRBJ1-2, with D perhaps matching TRBD1 (5 bases). The CDR3 contains 15 residues. V lost 0 bases and J 4 bases, leaving 15 bases between the germline ends. Germline CDR1 reads DFQATT; CDR2 reads SNEGSKA (reference sequence). The CDR3 coding sequence is TGCAGTGCTAGAGATTTTGATCAGGGAGGCTATGGCTACACCTTC. Translation gives CSARDFDQGGYGYTF.

This clonotype came up many times. This rearrangement joins TRBV4-1 to TRBJ1-1; D is unclear. Between the trimmed V and J ends, which lost 4 bases and 6 bases, there was a span of 9 bases. The germline gives CDR1 MGHRA, CDR2 YSYEKL. This CDR3 has 12 residues. CDR3 in DNA: TGCGCCAGCAGCCGAGACGGCCCTGAAGCTTTCTTT. It translates to CASSRDGPEAFF.

This clonotype was detected only a few times. The chain recombines TRBV7-2 with TRBJ2-1; 9 bases are a match to TRBD1. The trim removed 5 bases at V and 3 bases at J, leaving 5 bases unmatched. CDR3 length equals 15 residues. Germline values: CDR1 SGHTA, CDR2 FQGNSA. CDR3 DNA: TGTGCCAGCAGCCCAACAGGGGGCGACTACAATGAGCAGTTCTTC. Amino acids: CASSPTGGDYNEQFF.

This clonotype was recorded a few times. The chain links TRBV3-1 to TRBJ2-3, with 7 bases lining up with TRBD2. V gave up 1 base and J gave up 5 bases; unmatched junction bases: 3. CDR3 length: 14 amino acids. CDR1 is LGHDT and CDR2 is YNNKEL in the germline V gene (reference sequence). Written as DNA, the CDR3 is TGTGCCAGCAGCCAAGGTCGCGGGGGAGATACGCAGTATTTT. Translation gives CASSQGRGGDTQYF.

CDR3 sequence reads: CATSEQFTGELFF. The CDR3 region has the DNA TGTGCCACCAGTGAACAGTTCACCGGGGAGCTGTTTTTT. The V and J genes are TRBV24-1 and TRBJ2-2; D remains ambiguous. The CDR3 loop spans 13 amino acids. In germline, CDR1 is KGHDR, CDR2 SFDVKD. Deletions cut 4 bases from V and 4 bases from J, with 6 bases between.

This clonotype was counted many times. The genes are TRBV28 and TRBJ2-5; TRBD2 agrees at 8 bases. Germline CDR1 and CDR2: MDHEN and SYDVKM. The CDR3 sequence is 16 residues long. V dropped 5 bases and J dropped 4; count of bases not matched to a gene: 12. CDR3 region: CASSPPGLVTAETQYF. The CDR3 DNA follows: TGTGCCAGCAGTCCCCCGGGACTAGTAACGGCAGAGACCCAGTACTTC.

About this clonotype: The junction departs from germline at one end; a sequencing error may be responsible. V and J are TRBV28 and TRBJ2-7, with no clear D. Germline values: CDR1 MDHEN, CDR2 SYDVKM. The CDR3 loop spans 13 amino acids. This CDR3 is CTSSRSGGHEQYF. As DNA, the CDR3 is TGTACCAGCAGCAGGTCAGGCGGCCACGAGCAGTACTTT.

Points on this clonotype: This may arise from a read error, as a much more abundant clone is one base away. The V gene is TRBV19, the J gene TRBJ1-1; D perhaps matches TRBD1 (6 bases). The CDR3 extends over 17 amino acids. V was shortened by 8 bases and J by 0 bases, with 22 bases between the two germline ends. Per germline, CDR1 LNHDA and CDR2 SQIVND (reference sequence). The CDR3 here is CASCSWVGAGMNTEAFF. CDR3 nucleotides: TGTGCCAGTTGCTCCTGGGTGGGGGCAGGGATGAACACTGAAGCTTTCTTT.

The sample holds many counts of this clonotype. The V and J genes are TRBV3-1 and TRBJ2-1, with D uncertain. The CDR3 contains 13 residues. Trimming cost V 3 bases and J 5 bases, with 8 bases left between them. Germline loops: CDR1 LGHDT, CDR2 YNNKEL (reference sequence). CDR3 amino acids: CASSHKRNNEQFF. The CDR3 DNA follows: TGTGCCAGCAGCCACAAACGGAACAATGAGCAGTTCTTC.

This clonotype was counted a few times. The chain links TRBV7-9 to TRBJ2-7; D gene unclear. CDR1 SEHNR and CDR2 FQNEAQ come from the germline V gene (reference sequence). V was trimmed by 3 bases and J by 2 bases, leaving 8 bases between them. The CDR3 spans 13 residues. The CDR3 loop is CASSFTSTYEQYF. The CDR3, as DNA: TGTGCCAGCAGCTTCACATCCACCTACGAGCAGTACTTC.